A single sample is the source of the 32 T cell receptor beta chains below, sequenced in a study of blood T cell repertoires in COVID-19. Measured with immunoSEQ multiplex PCR; TCRdb has only the in-frame clones, and not every one. The data contain 130,000 or so clones, over 75% of them singletons. The sequencing sample was made of peripheral blood. These receptor sequences come from a man between 65 and 85 years old with active COVID-19.

V gene TRBV28 combines with J gene TRBJ1-1, with 7 positions matching TRBD1. The V and J ends lost 1 base and 5 bases, in that order; junction bases with no gene match: 16. CDR1 and CDR2 from the germline V gene are MDHEN and SYDVKM. The CDR3 has 18 residues. The CDR3 DNA is TGTGCCAGCAGTTTATTAGGGGGCAGGACAGGACCGGGAACTGAAGCTTTCTTT. This translates into CASSLLGGRTGPGTEAFF.

About this clone: The junction shows a germline mismatch at one end, possibly a read error. This rearrangement joins TRBV27 to TRBJ2-7, with D perhaps matching TRBD2 (6 bases). This CDR3 has 12 residues. Germline V CDR1 and CDR2: MNHEY, SMNVEV (reference sequence). The DNA of the CDR3 is TGTGCCAGCAGTGCAAACCGGGACCCCGGAGGGTTC. It codes for CASSANRDPGGF.

The V and J genes are TRBV28 and TRBJ1-2; 7 nucleotides agree with TRBD1. The CDR3 runs 13 residues. Germline trimming cut 7 bases from V and 5 bases from J; bases unmatched to any gene: 7. The germline gives CDR1 MDHEN, CDR2 SYDVKM. The CDR3 nucleotides are TGTGCCAGCACCCTCGGGACAGAATATGGCTACACCTTC. This codes for CASTLGTEYGYTF.

The chain carries TRBV30 and TRBJ2-7, with D hard to call. Germline loops: CDR1 GTSNPN, CDR2 SVGIG (reference sequence). The CDR3 is made up of 13 amino acids. V gave up 2 bases and J gave up 1 base, with 9 bases separating them. The CDR3 loop reads CAWSSQLSYEQYF. As DNA, the CDR3 is TGTGCCTGGAGTTCTCAACTGTCCTACGAGCAGTACTTC.

This clone was found once. V usage is TRBV7-9 and J usage is TRBJ2-7, with 7 bases lining up with TRBD2. The germline V gene has CDR1 SEHNR and CDR2 FQNEAQ (reference sequence). V dropped 5 bases and J dropped 6; count of bases not matched to a gene: 7. The CDR3 has 13 residues. As DNA, the CDR3 is TGTGCCAGCAGCCCTTACGGCGGGGGCGAGCAGTACTTC. Protein product: CASSPYGGGEQYF.

This chain uses TRBV24-1 with TRBJ1-5; 8 bases line up with TRBD1. The CDR3 spans 17 residues. J gave up 0 bases and V 4 bases, and 7 bases lay outside the gene matches. Germline V CDR1 and CDR2: KGHDR, SFDVKD. The DNA for the CDR3 is TGTGCCACCAGTGAGTTACAGGGGGATAATAGCAATCAGCCCCAGCATTTT. This codes for CATSELQGDNSNQPQHF.

The chain carries TRBV2 and TRBJ2-1; 8 positions agree with TRBD2. The CDR3 runs 15 residues. V was clipped by 7 bases and J by 5 bases; unmatched bases: 10. CDR1 is SNHLY, CDR2 FYNNEI, per germline. CDR3 sequence (DNA): TGTGCCAGCACCGTCCTAGCGGGTTCCCACAATGAGCAGTTCTTC. Protein product: CASTVLAGSHNEQFF.

The J gene is TRBJ1-1, the V gene TRBV29-1, with D possibly matching TRBD1 (6 bases). The V and J ends lost 7 bases and 0 bases respectively, with 9 bases between them. From germline, CDR1 is SQVTM and CDR2 ANQGSEA. This CDR3 comprises 12 residues. CDR3 in DNA: TGCAGCGGCCAGGGGATGAACACTGAAGCTTTCTTT. Residues: CSGQGMNTEAFF.

This rearrangement joins TRBV19 to TRBJ1-6; D gene unclear. The length of the CDR3 is 15 residues. Germline V gene lookup returns CDR1 LNHDA and CDR2 SQIVND (reference sequence). Between the trimmed V and J ends, which lost 5 bases and 5 bases, there was a span of 13 bases. CDR3 in amino acids: CASSDRVLNNSPLHF. The CDR3, as DNA: TGTGCCAGTAGTGACCGGGTTCTTAATAATTCACCCCTCCACTTT.

This chain connects TRBV6-6 to TRBJ2-1; D is perhaps TRBD2 (6 bases). V was cut by 6 bases and J by 7 bases, with 10 bases left in between. The CDR3 has 12 residues. Germline CDR1 reads MNHNY; CDR2 reads SVGAGI (reference sequence). CDR3 coding DNA: TGTGCCAGCAGGGACCGGGGGAATGAGCAGTTCTTC. Residues: CASRDRGNEQFF.

The CDR3 sequence is CASSTPRGNTGELFF. CDR3 DNA sequence: TGTGCCAGCAGCACTCCACGGGGGAACACCGGGGAGCTGTTTTTT. This chain uses TRBV7-6 with TRBJ2-2, with D perhaps matching TRBD2 (5 bases). This CDR3 has 15 amino acids. V lost 5 bases, J lost 1 base, and 11 bases lay in between. Germline V CDR1 and CDR2: SGHVS, FNYEAQ.

The chain couples TRBV29-1 to TRBJ1-3; D not certain. Germline V gene sequence: CDR1 SQVTM, CDR2 ANQGSEA. This CDR3 has 13 amino acids. Trimming took off 2 bases at V and 0 bases at J, with 5 bases between the two ends. CDR3 nucleotides: TGCAGCGTTGAAAGCGACTCTGGAAACACCATATATTTT. Translation gives CSVESDSGNTIYF.

The chain couples TRBV5-1 to TRBJ2-5, with 8 bases that match TRBD2. Looked up from germline, CDR1 is SGHRS and CDR2 is YFSETQ. There are 13 residues in the CDR3. Trimming took 3 bases from V and 4 from J; bases not matched to a gene: 2. CDR3 sequence: CASSSRGGETQYF. CDR3 in DNA: TGCGCCAGCAGCTCCCGGGGGGGAGAGACCCAGTACTTC.

This rearrangement joins TRBV7-2 to TRBJ2-1, with TRBD2 matching 8 bases. The junction had 4 bases not matched to a gene; V was cut back by 6 bases and J by 3 bases. CDR1 SGHTA and CDR2 FQGNSA come from the germline V gene. The CDR3 length is 14 residues. The CDR3 reads CASSKGLVYNEQFF. The CDR3 DNA follows: TGTGCCAGCAGTAAGGGACTAGTCTACAATGAGCAGTTCTTC.

The chain employs TRBV2 and TRBJ1-2, with TRBD1 as a possible D gene (6 bases). Germline CDR1 is SNHLY and CDR2 is FYNNEI. V shed 5 bases and J shed 3 bases, with 16 bases lying between them. This CDR3 spans 15 amino acids. CDR3 sequence (DNA): TGTGCCAGCAGTCTTTCCCGACAGGCCTACTATGGCTACACCTTC. Protein sequence: CASSLSRQAYYGYTF.

The V call is TRBV2, the J call TRBJ2-7; maybe TRBD2 (6 bases). The CDR3 runs to 13 residues. Between the trimmed V and J ends, which lost 8 bases and 1 base, there was a span of 12 bases. The V gene's germline CDR1 is SNHLY and CDR2 FYNNEI. The CDR3 spells CASRELRSYEQYF. The CDR3 coding sequence is TGTGCCAGCCGGGAGCTTAGGTCCTACGAGCAGTACTTC. Based on the CDR3 plus reference TRBV2 and TRBJ2-7, the full variable domain is EPEVTQTPSHQVTQMGQEVILRCVPISNHLYFYWYRQILGQKVEFLVSFYNNEISEKSEIFDDQFSVERPDGSNFTLKIRSTKLEDSAMYFCASRELRSYEQYFGPGTRLTVT.

The chain links TRBV28 to TRBJ1-5; the match to TRBD1 covers 9 bases. CDR1 and CDR2 (germline): MDHEN, SYDVKM. V was pared by 5 bases and J by 5 bases, with 16 bases of the junction left unmatched. The CDR3 contains 18 residues. The CDR3 bases are TGTGCCAGCAGTACCTTACAGGGGGCGACGGTTTCGGATCAGCCCCAGCATTTT. Amino acids: CASSTLQGATVSDQPQHF.

The chain employs TRBV6-6 and TRBJ2-3; 10 nucleotides align to TRBD2. CDR3 length: 18 residues. The J segment lost 1 base and the V segment lost 5 bases, leaving 12 bases of the junction unmatched. Germline V gene sequence: CDR1 MNHNY, CDR2 SVGAGI (reference sequence). The CDR3 DNA is TGTGCCAGCAGTCGGGCCCCAACTAGCGGGAAAGGCACAGATACGCAGTATTTT. Translating it yields CASSRAPTSGKGTDTQYF.

The rearrangement joins TRBV5-1 to TRBJ1-1; 8 bases match TRBD1. Germline loops: CDR1 SGHRS, CDR2 YFSETQ. J was trimmed by 3 bases and V by 2 bases; bases with no gene match: 3. This CDR3 is 14 amino acids long. CDR3 region: CASSLNRGDTEAFF. The CDR3 region has the DNA TGCGCCAGCAGCTTAAACAGGGGGGACACTGAAGCTTTCTTT.

The gene calls are TRBV7-2 and TRBJ2-7; a possible D gene is TRBD1 (5 bases). Between the trimmed V and J ends, which lost 5 bases and 6 bases, there was a span of 17 bases. The CDR3 has 14 amino acids. The V gene's germline CDR1 is SGHTA and CDR2 FQGNSA. In DNA, the CDR3 is TGTGCCAGCAGCCCAAACGGACCAAGGGGCGAGCAGTACTTC. This translates into CASSPNGPRGEQYF.

The chain employs TRBV30 and TRBJ1-1, with no clear D. Trimming took 5 bases from V and 4 from J, leaving 11 bases between them. CDR1 and CDR2 from the germline V gene are GTSNPN and SVGIG (reference sequence). The CDR3 consists of 12 residues. The CDR3 protein is CAWGLWSTEAFF. The CDR3 bases are TGTGCCTGGGGACTTTGGAGCACTGAAGCTTTCTTT.

This chain links TRBV27 with TRBJ2-2; 11 positions match TRBD2. Per the germline V gene, CDR1 is MNHEY and CDR2 is SMNVEV (reference sequence). J gave up 7 bases and V 0 bases, and 4 bases lay outside the gene matches. The CDR3 has 16 residues. This chain's CDR3 is CASSLSRLAGIGELFF. The DNA for the CDR3 is TGTGCCAGCAGTTTATCTCGACTAGCGGGGATCGGGGAGCTGTTTTTT.

The chain uses TRBV30 and TRBJ2-7; 13 positions match TRBD2. Per germline, CDR1 GTSNPN and CDR2 SVGIG (reference sequence). With V trimmed by 5 bases and J by 6 bases, 4 bases remained unmatched. This CDR3 has 13 residues. CDR3 nucleotides: TGTGCCTGGGGACTAGCGGGAGAGAGCGAGCAGTACTTC. It encodes CAWGLAGESEQYF.

This chain connects TRBV11-3 to TRBJ2-7; 9 bases are shared with TRBD1. Germline lookup yields CDR1 SGHNT and CDR2 YENEEA. V gave up 5 bases and J gave up 6 bases; unmatched junction bases: 5. The CDR3 sequence is 13 residues long. The CDR3 protein is CASSPDRGGEQYF. Here the CDR3 DNA reads TGTGCCAGCAGCCCGGACAGGGGAGGCGAGCAGTACTTC.

The V call is TRBV19, the J call TRBJ2-1; weak D call: TRBD2 (6 bases). Trimming took 7 bases from V and 4 from J, leaving 17 bases between them. The CDR3 has 15 amino acids. Germline V gene lookup returns CDR1 LNHDA and CDR2 SQIVND (reference sequence). In nucleotides, the CDR3 is TGTGCCAGTACCAAACGGGCCGGGGGATACAATGAGCAGTTCTTC. Protein sequence: CASTKRAGGYNEQFF.

The chain is built from TRBV28 and TRBJ1-1, with 9 bases that match TRBD1. J gave up 8 bases and V 7 bases, and 11 bases lay outside the gene matches. CDR1 MDHEN and CDR2 SYDVKM come from the germline V gene. CDR3 length equals 14 residues. The CDR3 nucleotides read TGTGCCAGCACCCCCCAAGGGACAGGGAGGGAAGCTTTCTTT. Amino acids: CASTPQGTGREAFF.

The V gene is TRBV10-3, the J gene TRBJ1-1, with 9 bases fitting TRBD1. The CDR3 extends over 15 amino acids. Per the germline V gene, CDR1 is ENHRY and CDR2 is SYGVKD. Trimming took 6 bases from V and 1 from J; bases not matched to a gene: 6. The CDR3 spells CAIRRDREKNTEAFF. CDR3 DNA: TGTGCCATCAGGCGGGACAGGGAGAAGAACACTGAAGCTTTCTTT.

This clone was seen only once. The chain has TRBV18 and TRBJ2-7, with TRBD2 matching 8 bases. This CDR3 is 15 amino acids long. Germline values: CDR1 KGHSH, CDR2 LQKENI. J gave up 3 bases and V 2 bases, and 6 bases lay outside the gene matches. The CDR3 DNA follows: TGTGCCAGCTCACCATTGCGGGAGGCGGGCTACGAGCAGTACTTC. It encodes CASSPLREAGYEQYF.

The rearrangement joins TRBV5-1 to TRBJ2-7; 7 bases fit TRBD1. This CDR3 is 14 amino acids long. Germline trimming cut 4 bases from V and 2 bases from J; bases unmatched to any gene: 6. CDR1 and CDR2 (germline): SGHRS, YFSETQ. CDR3 loop: CASSPRTGTYEQYF. The CDR3 DNA reads TGCGCCAGCAGCCCGCGGACAGGTACCTACGAGCAGTACTTC.

V and J are TRBV27 and TRBJ2-1; TRBD2 aligns across 9 bases. From germline, CDR1 is MNHEY and CDR2 SMNVEV (reference sequence). This CDR3 has 19 amino acids. Germline trimming cut 6 bases from V and 3 bases from J; bases unmatched to any gene: 18. The CDR3 loop is CASSHYRLAAAKVYNEQFF. Written as DNA, the CDR3 is TGTGCCAGCAGCCACTATCGACTAGCGGCCGCGAAGGTCTACAATGAGCAGTTCTTC.

For this clone: A junction end diverges from the germline sequence, so it may reflect a read error. The chain joins TRBV9 to TRBJ2-2, with D possibly TRBD2 on 6 matching bases. The length of the CDR3 is 14 residues. Germline loops: CDR1 SGDLS, CDR2 YYNGEE. DNA of the CDR3: TGTGCCAGCAGGGGGACTCGGAACGCCGGGGAGCTGTTTTTT. This translates into CASRGTRNAGELFF.

The genes are TRBV4-1 and TRBJ2-5; TRBD2 aligns across 8 bases. V trimming: 5 bases; J trimming: 5 bases; junction bases outside the gene matches: 7. This CDR3 contains 14 residues. The germline gives CDR1 MGHRA, CDR2 YSYEKL. The CDR3 spells CASSFSGGEETQYF. The CDR3 DNA is TGCGCCAGCAGCTTTTCGGGGGGGGAGGAGACCCAGTACTTC.